This TCR beta chain was sequenced during a study of blood T cells in healthy people across ages. The V and J ends lost 2 bases and 6 bases respectively, with 14 bases between them. The CDR3 sequence is 15 residues long. This clonotype has a handful of counts. A sample-barcoded 5' primer and a J-beta primer mix were used in a second PCR of about 7 to 12 cycles. TCRdb redid the calling of the 5' RACE reads with MiXCR, one entry per CDR3 protein. The repertoire holds about 1.5 million distinct CDR3 sequences, with 35% to 45% as singletons. Extraction of total RNA produced a minimum of 5.5 micrograms from each sample.

The J gene is TRBJ1-5, the V gene TRBV12-3 or TRBV12-4, with D tentatively TRBD1 (6 bases). The sample comprised blood. The clonotype was recovered from a young woman in good health. This CDR3 is CASSLMVTGSQPQHF. As DNA, the CDR3 is TGTGCCAGCAGTTTAATGGTAACAGGGTCTCAGCCCCAGCATTTT.